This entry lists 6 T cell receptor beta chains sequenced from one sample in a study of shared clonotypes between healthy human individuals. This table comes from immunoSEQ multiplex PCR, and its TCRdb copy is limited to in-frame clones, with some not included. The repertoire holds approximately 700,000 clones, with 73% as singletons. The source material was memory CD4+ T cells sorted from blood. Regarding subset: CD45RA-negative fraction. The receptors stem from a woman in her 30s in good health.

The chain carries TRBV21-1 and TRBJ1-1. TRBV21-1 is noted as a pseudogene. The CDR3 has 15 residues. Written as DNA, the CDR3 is TGTGCCAGCAGCAATAGAGGACTTTTCAACACTGAAGCTTTCTTT. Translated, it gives CASSNRGLFNTEAFF.

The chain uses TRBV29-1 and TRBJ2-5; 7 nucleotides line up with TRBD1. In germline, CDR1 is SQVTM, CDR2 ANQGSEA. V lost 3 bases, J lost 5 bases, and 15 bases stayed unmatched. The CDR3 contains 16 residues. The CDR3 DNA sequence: TGCAGCGTTGAGAGTGCAAGGCTGACAGGGTCGGAGACCCAGTACTTC. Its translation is CSVESARLTGSETQYF.

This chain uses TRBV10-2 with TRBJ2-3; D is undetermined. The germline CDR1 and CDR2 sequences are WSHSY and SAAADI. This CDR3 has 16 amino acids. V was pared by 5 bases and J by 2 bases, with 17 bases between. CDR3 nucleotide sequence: TGCGCCAGCAGTTCCCAAGGACCCGGCACCACAGATACGCAGTATTTT. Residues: CASSSQGPGTTDTQYF.

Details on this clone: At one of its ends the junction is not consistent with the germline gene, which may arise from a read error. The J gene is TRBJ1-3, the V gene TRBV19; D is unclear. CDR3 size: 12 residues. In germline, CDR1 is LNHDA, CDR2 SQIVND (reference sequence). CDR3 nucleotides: TGTGCCAGTAGTAACCCCCCAGACCGATCGGCTTTT. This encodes CASSNPPDRSAF.

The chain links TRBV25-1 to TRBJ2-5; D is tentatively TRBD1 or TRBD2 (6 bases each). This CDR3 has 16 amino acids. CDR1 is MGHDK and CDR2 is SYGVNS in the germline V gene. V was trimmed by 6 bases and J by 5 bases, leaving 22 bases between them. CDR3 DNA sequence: TGTGCCAGCAGCTCTGGGGGGCAGGGCGATTGGGAGACCCAGTACTTC. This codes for CASSSGGQGDWETQYF.

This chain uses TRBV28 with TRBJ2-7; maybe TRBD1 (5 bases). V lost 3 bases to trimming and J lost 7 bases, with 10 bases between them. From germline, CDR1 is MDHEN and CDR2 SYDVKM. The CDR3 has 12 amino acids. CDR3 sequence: CASSLAGLEQYF. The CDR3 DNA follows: TGTGCCAGCAGTTTGGCAGGGTTGGAGCAGTACTTC.